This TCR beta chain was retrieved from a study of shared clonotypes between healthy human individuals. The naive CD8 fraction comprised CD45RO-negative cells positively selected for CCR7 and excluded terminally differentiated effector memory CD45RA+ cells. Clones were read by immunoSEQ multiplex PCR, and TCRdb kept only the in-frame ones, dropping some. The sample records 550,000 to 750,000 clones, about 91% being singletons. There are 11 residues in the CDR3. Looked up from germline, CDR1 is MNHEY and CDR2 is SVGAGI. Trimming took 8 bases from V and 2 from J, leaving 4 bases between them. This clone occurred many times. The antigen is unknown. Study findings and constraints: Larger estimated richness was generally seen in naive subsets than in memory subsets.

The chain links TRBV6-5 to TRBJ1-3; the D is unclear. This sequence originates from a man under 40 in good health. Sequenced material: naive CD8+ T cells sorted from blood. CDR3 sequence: CASVTGNTIYF. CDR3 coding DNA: TGTGCCAGCGTTACTGGAAACACCATATATTTT.